Each of the 16 T cell receptor beta chains below was sequenced from the same sample in a study of blood T cell repertoires in COVID-19. Repertoires were generated with immunoSEQ multiplex PCR, while TCRdb's copy carries only in-frame clones and drops some. The table includes roughly 200,000 clones, 86% detected once. Specimen: PBMCs or T cells enriched from blood (not recorded which). All receptors come from a woman in her thirties or forties with acute COVID-19.

As DNA, the CDR3 is TGTGCCAGCAGTCCGGACAGGTCCTTATACAATGAGCAGTTCTTC. The encoded protein is CASSPDRSLYNEQFF. The rearrangement joins TRBV3-1 (or the pseudogene TRBV3-2) to TRBJ2-1; 7 bases are a match to TRBD1. Germline V gives CDR1 LGHDT, CDR2 YNNKEL (reference sequence). Trimming removed 6 bases from V and 4 bases from J; junction bases left unmatched: 9. The CDR3 totals 15 residues.

The chain recombines TRBV6-2 or TRBV6-3 with TRBJ2-3; 8 bases fit TRBD2. Trimming removed 4 bases from V and 2 bases from J; junction bases left unmatched: 2. Germline V CDR1 and CDR2: MNHEY, SVGEGT. The CDR3 is 14 residues long. CDR3 DNA: TGTGCCAGCAGTTCACTAGCGGCCACAGATACGCAGTATTTT. Protein product: CASSSLAATDTQYF.

The V call is TRBV27, the J call TRBJ1-1; a possible D gene is TRBD1 (6 bases). V lost 5 bases, J lost 0 bases, and 16 bases lay in between. The germline CDR1 and CDR2 sequences are MNHEY and SMNVEV (reference sequence). The CDR3 runs to 16 residues. This CDR3 is CASSLGHWPLNTEAFF. The DNA for the CDR3 is TGTGCCAGCAGTCTGGGACACTGGCCGTTGAACACTGAAGCTTTCTTT.

V is TRBV7-2 and J is TRBJ1-3; D is unresolved. Germline-derived CDR1 and CDR2 are SGHTA and FQGNSA. The CDR3 is 13 amino acids. The V end lost 5 bases, the J end lost 2 bases, and 7 bases lay between the germline ends. Written as DNA, the CDR3 is TGTGCCAGCAGCCTGCGAACTGGAAACACCATATATTTT. Amino acid sequence: CASSLRTGNTIYF.

The CDR3 nucleotides are TGTGCCATCAGTGGGGACAACGATGGCTACACCTTC. Its translation: CAISGDNDGYTF. The chain recombines TRBV10-3 with TRBJ1-2; weak D call: TRBD1 (6 bases). The germline V gene encodes CDR1 ENHRY and CDR2 SYGVKD. The CDR3 loop spans 12 amino acids. V was shortened by 4 bases and J by 6 bases, with 9 bases between the two germline ends.

This clone showed up just a few times. This chain connects TRBV9 to TRBJ1-2, with D unclear. Germline values: CDR1 SGDLS, CDR2 YYNGEE. The CDR3 loop spans 15 amino acids. Trimming pared 3 bases from V and 8 bases from J, leaving 20 bases between. DNA for the CDR3: TGTGCCAGCAGCGGTGCCGGGTCCTCGAGCGGGGGCTACACCTTC. This encodes CASSGAGSSSGGYTF. Drawing the rest from reference TRBV9 and TRBJ1-2, the complete variable domain is DSGVTQTPKHLITATGQRVTLRCSPRSGDLSVYWYQQSLDQGLQFLIQYYNGEERAKGNILERFSAQQFPDLHSELNLSSLELGDSALYFCASSGAGSSSGGYTFGSGTRLTVV.

This clone was picked up a small number of times. The chain is built from TRBV27 and TRBJ1-2; weak D call: TRBD1 (5 bases). The germline gives CDR1 MNHEY, CDR2 SMNVEV (reference sequence). Trimming took 8 bases from V and 4 from J, leaving 20 bases between them. This CDR3 spans 15 amino acids. For the CDR3, the DNA is TGTGCCAGCGGGGGGAGGGCCGGAATCTTCTATGGCTACACCTTC. Protein sequence: CASGGRAGIFYGYTF.

This chain uses TRBV13 with TRBJ1-1; the D gene is possibly TRBD1 (5 bases). The germline V gene encodes CDR1 PRHDT and CDR2 FYEKMQ (reference sequence). Between the trimmed V and J ends, which lost 2 bases and 1 base, there was a span of 8 bases. The CDR3 extends over 14 amino acids. The CDR3 DNA reads TGTGCCAGCAGCTTAACGGGGGGGAACACTGAAGCTTTCTTT. Amino acids: CASSLTGGNTEAFF.

The gene calls are TRBV2 and TRBJ2-4; 8 positions match TRBD2. The germline V gene encodes CDR1 SNHLY and CDR2 FYNNEI. The CDR3 runs to 12 residues. J lost 10 bases, V lost 4 bases, and 3 bases had no gene match. The CDR3 sequence is CASSAAGAIQYF. The CDR3 DNA is TGTGCCAGCAGTGCAGCGGGGGCTATTCAGTACTTC.

DNA of the CDR3: TGTGCCAGCAGTGATCTCTACGAGCAGTACTTC. This gives the protein CASSDLYEQYF. The gene calls are TRBV25-1 and TRBJ2-7, with no clear D. The CDR3 runs to 11 residues. Germline V CDR1 and CDR2: MGHDK, SYGVNS. The ends were cut back, 3 bases at V and 3 bases at J, with 3 bases in the middle.

CDR3 DNA: TGTGCCAGCAGTGATCGAGCAGGGTTCGGATACTACACCTTC. This gives the protein CASSDRAGFGYYTF. This chain connects TRBV2 to TRBJ1-2, with a possible D match to TRBD1 (5 bases). Trimming took 3 bases from V and 10 from J, leaving 18 bases between them. The CDR3 extends over 14 amino acids. Germline V CDR1 and CDR2: SNHLY, FYNNEI.

The rearrangement uses TRBV5-8 and TRBJ1-3; no definite D call. Trimming pared 5 bases from V and 9 bases from J, leaving 15 bases between. Germline-derived CDR1 and CDR2 are SGHTS and YDEGEE. The CDR3 contains 13 residues. CDR3 sequence reads: CASRFLSSGTIYF. The CDR3 nucleotides read TGTGCCAGCAGATTCCTCTCGAGTGGCACCATATATTTT.

This clone was detected only once. The rearrangement joins TRBV18 to TRBJ1-1; 8 bases line up with TRBD1. Germline loops: CDR1 KGHSH, CDR2 LQKENI. The CDR3 is made up of 16 amino acids. With 0 bases clipped from V and 4 bases from J, the junction kept 7 bases outside the gene matches. CDR3 sequence: CASSPPLAGGSTEAFF. For the CDR3, the DNA is TGTGCCAGCTCACCACCGTTAGCAGGGGGCAGCACTGAAGCTTTCTTT. The complete variable domain, with remaining parts taken from reference TRBV18 and TRBJ1-1, reads NAGVMQNPRHLVRRRGQEARLRCSPMKGHSHVYWYRQLPEEGLKFMVYLQKENIIDESGMPKERFSAEFPKEGPSILRIQQVVRGDSAAYFCASSPPLAGGSTEAFFGQGTRLTVV.

This chain joins TRBV2 and TRBJ1-3; tentatively, D is TRBD1 (6 bases). The CDR3 runs to 14 residues. CDR1 SNHLY and CDR2 FYNNEI come from the germline V gene. Deletions cut 4 bases from V and 4 bases from J, with 11 bases between. The CDR3 protein is CASSVGAEGNTIYF. The CDR3, as DNA: TGTGCCAGCAGTGTGGGGGCGGAAGGAAACACCATATATTTT.

This chain connects TRBV11-2 to TRBJ2-7; the D is unclear. Germline CDR1 and CDR2: SGHAT and FQNNGV. Trimming removed 1 base from V and 3 bases from J, with 7 bases in between. The CDR3 sequence is 13 residues long. The chain's CDR3 is CASSLGSFYEQYF. For the CDR3, the DNA is TGTGCCAGCAGCTTAGGTTCCTTCTACGAGCAGTACTTC.

This chain uses TRBV7-3 with TRBJ1-5; D remains ambiguous. Germline CDR1 and CDR2: SGHTA and FQGTGA. Trimming cost V 5 bases and J 3 bases, with 17 bases left between them. CDR3 length: 16 residues. DNA for the CDR3: TGTGCCAGCAGCCCCACTGCCAGACAAACCAATCAGCCCCAGCATTTT. It yields the protein CASSPTARQTNQPQHF.